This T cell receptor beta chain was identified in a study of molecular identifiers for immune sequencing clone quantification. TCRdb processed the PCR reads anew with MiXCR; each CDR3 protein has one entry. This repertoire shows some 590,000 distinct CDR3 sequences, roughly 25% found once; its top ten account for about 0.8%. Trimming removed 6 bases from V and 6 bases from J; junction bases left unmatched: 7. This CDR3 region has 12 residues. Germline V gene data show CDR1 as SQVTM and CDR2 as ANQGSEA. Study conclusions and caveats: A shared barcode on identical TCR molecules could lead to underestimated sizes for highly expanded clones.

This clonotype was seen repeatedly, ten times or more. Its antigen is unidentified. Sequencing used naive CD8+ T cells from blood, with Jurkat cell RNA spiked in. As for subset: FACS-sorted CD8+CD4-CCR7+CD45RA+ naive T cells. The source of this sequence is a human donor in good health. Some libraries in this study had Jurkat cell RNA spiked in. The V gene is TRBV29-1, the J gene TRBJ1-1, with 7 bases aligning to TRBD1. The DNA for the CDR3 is TGCAGCGTGATACAGGGGTACGCTGAAGCTTTCTTT. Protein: CSVIQGYAEAFF.